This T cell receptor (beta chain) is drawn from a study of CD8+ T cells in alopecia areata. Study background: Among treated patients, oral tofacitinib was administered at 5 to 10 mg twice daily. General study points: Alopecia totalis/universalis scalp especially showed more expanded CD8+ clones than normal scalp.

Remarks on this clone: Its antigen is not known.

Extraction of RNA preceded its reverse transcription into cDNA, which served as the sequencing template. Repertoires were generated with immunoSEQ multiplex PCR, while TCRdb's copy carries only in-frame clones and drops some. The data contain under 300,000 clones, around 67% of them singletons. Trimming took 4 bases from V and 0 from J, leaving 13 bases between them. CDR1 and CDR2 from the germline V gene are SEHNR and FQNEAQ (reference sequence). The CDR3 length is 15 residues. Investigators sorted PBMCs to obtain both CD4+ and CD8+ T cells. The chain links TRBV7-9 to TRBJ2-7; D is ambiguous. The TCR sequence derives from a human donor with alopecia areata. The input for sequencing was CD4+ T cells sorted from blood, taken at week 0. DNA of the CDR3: TGTGCCAGCAGCTCCAGGACGGTGAGCTCCTACGAGCAGTACTTC. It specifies CASSSRTVSSYEQYF.